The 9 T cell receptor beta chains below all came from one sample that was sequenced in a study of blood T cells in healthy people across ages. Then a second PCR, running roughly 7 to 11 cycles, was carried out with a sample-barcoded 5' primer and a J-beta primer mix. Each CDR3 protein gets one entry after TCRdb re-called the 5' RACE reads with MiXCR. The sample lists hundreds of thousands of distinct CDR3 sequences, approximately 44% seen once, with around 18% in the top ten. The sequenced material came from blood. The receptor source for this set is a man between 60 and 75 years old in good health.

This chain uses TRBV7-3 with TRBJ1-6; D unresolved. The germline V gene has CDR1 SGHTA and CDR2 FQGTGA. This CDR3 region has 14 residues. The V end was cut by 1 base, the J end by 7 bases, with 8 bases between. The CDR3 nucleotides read TGTGCCAGCAGCTTAAACCCAGCCAATTCACCCCTCCACTTT. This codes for CASSLNPANSPLHF. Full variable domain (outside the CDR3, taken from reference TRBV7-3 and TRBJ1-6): GAGVSQTPSNKVTEKGKYVELRCDPISGHTALYWYRQSLGQGPEFLIYFQGTGAADDSGLPNDRFFAVRPEGSVSTLKIQRTERGDSAVYLCASSLNPANSPLHFGNGTRLTVT.

CDR3 sequence reads: CSARRGGETQFF. The CDR3 DNA is TGCAGTGCTAGAAGGGGAGGCGAGACCCAGTTCTTC. The chain joins TRBV20-1 to TRBJ2-1, with a possible D match to TRBD2 (6 bases). Germline values: CDR1 DFQATT, CDR2 SNEGSKA (reference sequence). Trimming took off 2 bases at V and 13 bases at J, with 15 bases between the two ends. This CDR3 is 12 amino acids long.

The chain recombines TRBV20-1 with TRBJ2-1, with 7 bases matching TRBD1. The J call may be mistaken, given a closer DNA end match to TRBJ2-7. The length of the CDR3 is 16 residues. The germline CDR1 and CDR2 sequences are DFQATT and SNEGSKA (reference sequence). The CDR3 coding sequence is TGCAGTGCTAGAGGTAACAGGGGTGGCTCCTACAATGAGCAGTACTTC. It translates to CSARGNRGGSYNEQYF.

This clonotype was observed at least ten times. The CDR3 DNA follows: TGTGCCACCCAAAAAGCGGACGGACAGGGAGAGGAGACCCAGTACTTC. Its protein is CATQKADGQGEETQYF. The rearrangement uses TRBV10-3 and TRBJ2-5, with 8 bases lining up with TRBD1. There are 16 residues in the CDR3. Per the germline V gene, CDR1 is ENHRY and CDR2 is SYGVKD. The J segment lost 5 bases and the V segment lost 10 bases, leaving 18 bases of the junction unmatched.

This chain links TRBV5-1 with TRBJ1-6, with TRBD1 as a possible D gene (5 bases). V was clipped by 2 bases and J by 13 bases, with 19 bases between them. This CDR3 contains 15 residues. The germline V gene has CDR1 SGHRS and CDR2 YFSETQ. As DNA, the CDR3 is TGCGCCAGCAGCTTTACGACAGCCGACGACTCCCCCCTCCACTTT. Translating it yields CASSFTTADDSPLHF. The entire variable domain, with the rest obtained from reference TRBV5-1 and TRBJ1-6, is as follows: KAGVTQTPRYLIKTRGQQVTLSCSPISGHRSVSWYQQTPGQGLQFLFEYFSETQRNKGNFPGRFSGRQFSNSRSEMNVSTLELGDSALYLCASSFTTADDSPLHFGNGTRLTVT.

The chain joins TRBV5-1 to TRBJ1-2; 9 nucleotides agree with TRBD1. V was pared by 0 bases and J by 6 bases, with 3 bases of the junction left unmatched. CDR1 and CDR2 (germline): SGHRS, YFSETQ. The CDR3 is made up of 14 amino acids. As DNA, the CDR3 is TGCGCCAGCAGCTTGGATACAGGGGGCGATGGCTACACCTTC. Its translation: CASSLDTGGDGYTF.

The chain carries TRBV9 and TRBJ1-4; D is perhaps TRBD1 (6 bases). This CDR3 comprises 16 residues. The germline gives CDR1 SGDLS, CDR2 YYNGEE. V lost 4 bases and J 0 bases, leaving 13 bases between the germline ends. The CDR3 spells CASSSRQGTTNEKLFF. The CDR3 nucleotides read TGTGCCAGCAGCTCCCGGCAGGGGACAACTAATGAAAAACTGTTTTTT.

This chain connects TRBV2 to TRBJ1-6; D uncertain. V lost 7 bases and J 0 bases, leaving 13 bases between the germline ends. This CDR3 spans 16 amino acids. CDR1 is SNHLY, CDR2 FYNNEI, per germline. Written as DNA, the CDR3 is TGTGCCAGCACTTCGTGGACCAGCTCCTATAATTCACCCCTCCACTTT. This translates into CASTSWTSSYNSPLHF.

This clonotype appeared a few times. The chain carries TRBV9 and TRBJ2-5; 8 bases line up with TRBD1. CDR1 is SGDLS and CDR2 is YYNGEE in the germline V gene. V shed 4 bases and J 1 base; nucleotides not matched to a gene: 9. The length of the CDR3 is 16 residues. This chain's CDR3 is CASSPRRTGPQETQYF. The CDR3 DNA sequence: TGTGCCAGCAGCCCCCGCAGGACAGGGCCCCAAGAGACCCAGTACTTC. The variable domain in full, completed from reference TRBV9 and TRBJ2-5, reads DSGVTQTPKHLITATGQRVTLRCSPRSGDLSVYWYQQSLDQGLQFLIQYYNGEERAKGNILERFSAQQFPDLHSELNLSSLELGDSALYFCASSPRRTGPQETQYFGPGTRLLVL.